These 29 T cell receptor beta chains originate from one sample sequenced in a study of response to subunit inactivated influenza vaccine. TCRdb passed the RT-PCR reads through MiXCR, listing each CDR3 protein once. Among about 540,000 distinct CDR3 sequences, approximately 20% were seen once, and the ten largest hold around 2.8%. The same sample was also studied in work on T cells expressing NK-cell markers. Turning to that study: 5'RACE template switching with UMIs produced the TCR beta cDNA.

The material was CD4+ T cells sorted from PBMCs, obtained 11 to 12 days after vaccination. These receptors all come from a man aged 50 to 59 who received an inactivated influenza vaccine.

This clonotype appeared a few times. The chain joins TRBV12-3 or TRBV12-4 to TRBJ1-2; unclear D gene. Trimming removed 6 bases at V and 7 bases at J, with 12 bases between. The CDR3 length is 12 residues. The CDR3 loop is CASRASMGGYTF. Written as DNA, the CDR3 is TGTGCCAGCAGAGCTTCGATGGGTGGCTACACCTTC.

In its sample, this clonotype was seen a few times. The CDR3 nucleotides read TGTGCCAGCAGCCGATCCCGATTTCCGGGACAGGGAAGAAGTTCTGGGGCCAACGTCCTGACTTTC. This sequence encodes CASSRSRFPGQGRSSGANVLTF. The rearrangement joins TRBV4-2 to TRBJ2-6; 9 bases fit TRBD1. With V trimmed by 4 bases and J by 1 base, 20 bases remained unmatched. The CDR3 has 22 residues. The germline CDR1 and CDR2 sequences are LGHNA and YNFKEQ.

The chain joins TRBV6-7 to TRBJ2-1; 12 nucleotides line up with TRBD2. TRBV6-7 is annotated as an ORF whose role is uncertain. V shed 6 bases, J shed 7 bases, and the junction held 7 bases outside the gene matches. CDR3 length: 15 amino acids. CDR3 nucleotide sequence: TGTGCCAGCAGGTCTAGCGGGAGGGCCATTAATGAGCAGTTCTTC. Residues: CASRSSGRAINEQFF.

The chain uses TRBV20-1 and TRBJ2-7; 9 nucleotides line up with TRBD2. The CDR3 sequence is 15 residues long. J gave up 3 bases and V 3 bases, and 9 bases lay outside the gene matches. CDR1 and CDR2 from the germline V gene are DFQATT and SNEGSKA (reference sequence). This chain's CDR3 is CSASKRLAEHYEQYF. In nucleotides, the CDR3 is TGCAGTGCTAGCAAACGACTAGCGGAACACTACGAGCAGTACTTC.

This clonotype was detected a few times. The V gene is TRBV29-1, the J gene TRBJ2-2; D perhaps matches TRBD1 (6 bases). This CDR3 region has 15 residues. Germline CDR1 and CDR2: SQVTM and ANQGSEA. Trimming stripped 1 base from V and 6 bases from J, with 15 bases between. The CDR3 is CSVEGETGYPGELFF. The CDR3, as DNA: TGCAGCGTTGAAGGGGAGACAGGTTATCCCGGGGAGCTGTTTTTT.

This rearrangement joins TRBV27 to TRBJ2-2; D unresolved. Germline V gene data show CDR1 as MNHEY and CDR2 as SMNVEV (reference sequence). V dropped 7 bases and J dropped 7 bases, with 19 bases sitting between them. The CDR3 runs 15 residues. The CDR3, as DNA: TGTGCCAGCAAGTCCCCTTCGGGTACGGGCGGGGAGCTGTTTTTT. It specifies CASKSPSGTGGELFF.

This chain links TRBV29-1 with TRBJ2-7; no reliable D call. The germline V and J ends were trimmed by 4 bases and 4 bases, with 11 bases remaining between them. The CDR3 covers 12 residues. Germline V lookup: CDR1 SQVTM, CDR2 ANQGSEA. The CDR3 sequence: CSVAVASYEQYF. CDR3 coding DNA: TGCAGCGTTGCCGTAGCCTCGTACGAGCAGTACTTC.

The chain couples TRBV6-1 to TRBJ1-2, with TRBD1 matching over 11 bases. Germline CDR1 MNHNS, CDR2 SASEGT. The CDR3 contains 14 residues. Trimming removed 6 bases from V and 6 bases from J; junction bases left unmatched: 6. CDR3 sequence reads: CASSQLGQGDGYTF. The CDR3 bases are TGTGCCAGCAGCCAACTGGGACAGGGGGATGGCTACACCTTC.

This clonotype was observed a few times. The V and J genes are TRBV29-1 and TRBJ2-7, with 10 positions matching TRBD1. CDR3 size: 12 residues. J was trimmed by 4 bases and V by 7 bases; bases with no gene match: 4. Germline V gene data show CDR1 as SQVTM and CDR2 as ANQGSEA. The CDR3 DNA reads TGCAGCGCCTCGGGACAGGGGTACGAGCAGTACTTC. Protein product: CSASGQGYEQYF.

This clonotype was seen a few times. The CDR3 here is CATGYDRGTLNEQFF. In nucleotides, the CDR3 is TGTGCCACCGGCTATGACAGGGGAACTTTAAATGAGCAGTTCTTC. The chain uses TRBV24-1 and TRBJ2-1, with 8 nucleotides matching TRBD1. The CDR3 runs 15 residues. The germline V gene has CDR1 KGHDR and CDR2 SFDVKD. V lost 9 bases and J lost 7; bases outside the gene matches: 13.

The chain recombines TRBV6-5 with TRBJ1-5; TRBD1 matches at 10 bases. V shed 4 bases and J 6 bases; nucleotides not matched to a gene: 6. The germline V gene encodes CDR1 MNHEY and CDR2 SVGAGI. This CDR3 has 15 residues. In DNA form, the CDR3 reads TGTGCCAGCAGTTTGGACAGGGGGTTAAGTCAGCCCCAGCATTTT. Translating it yields CASSLDRGLSQPQHF.

This clonotype was seen only a few times. In DNA, the CDR3 is TGTGCCAGCAGTTCAAACAGGGGGGAGCTGTTTTTT. It encodes CASSSNRGELFF. The V and J genes are TRBV12-3 or TRBV12-4 and TRBJ2-2; possibly TRBD1 for D (5 bases). The CDR3 is 12 residues long. The V end lost 4 bases, the J end lost 8 bases, and 8 bases lay between the germline ends.

The CDR3 loop reads CSARESRGMNSPLHF. In DNA, the CDR3 is TGCAGTGCTAGAGAGTCCCGGGGGATGAATTCACCCCTCCACTTT. This chain uses TRBV20-1 with TRBJ1-6, with a possible D match to TRBD1 (5 bases). Germline CDR1 is DFQATT and CDR2 is SNEGSKA (reference sequence). Trimming removed 0 bases from V and 7 bases from J, with 13 bases in between. The length of the CDR3 is 15 residues.

The chain links TRBV7-2 to TRBJ1-3; TRBD1 might be the D (6 bases). This CDR3 region has 14 residues. The germline CDR1 and CDR2 sequences are SGHTA and FQGNSA. V lost 4 bases, J lost 0 bases, and 7 bases lay in between. CDR3 sequence: CASSYRDSGNTIYF. The CDR3 DNA sequence: TGTGCCAGCAGCTACAGGGACTCTGGAAACACCATATATTTT.

This rearrangement joins TRBV7-6 to TRBJ2-5, with 9 bases aligning to TRBD2. The J segment lost 3 bases and the V segment lost 4 bases, leaving 9 bases of the junction unmatched. Germline CDR1 and CDR2: SGHVS and FNYEAQ. This CDR3 has 16 residues. The CDR3 sequence: CASSSPFSGSKETQYF. The CDR3 coding sequence is TGTGCCAGCAGCTCACCATTTAGCGGGAGTAAAGAGACCCAGTACTTC. The full variable domain, completed using reference TRBV7-6 and TRBJ2-5, is GAGVSQSPRYKVTKRGQDVALRCDPISGHVSLYWYRQALGQGPEFLTYFNYEAQQDKSGLPNDRFSAERPEGSISTLTIQRTEQRDSAMYRCASSSPFSGSKETQYFGPGTRLLVL.

V is TRBV11-2 and J is TRBJ2-3; 7 bases are shared with TRBD2. J was trimmed by 1 base and V by 5 bases; bases with no gene match: 6. There are 15 residues in the CDR3. Germline assignment: CDR1 SGHAT and CDR2 FQNNGV. The CDR3, as DNA: TGTGCCAGCAGCCCCGGGAGGCAGGGCACAGATACGCAGTATTTT. Amino acid sequence: CASSPGRQGTDTQYF.

This clonotype was seen many times. V usage is TRBV12-3 or TRBV12-4 and J usage is TRBJ2-3; 9 positions agree with TRBD2. The junction had 9 bases not matched to a gene; V was cut back by 5 bases and J by 6 bases. CDR3 length: 15 residues. The CDR3 loop reads CASSKAGGQADTQYF. The CDR3 DNA is TGTGCCAGCAGTAAGGCGGGGGGGCAGGCCGATACGCAGTATTTT.

A note on this clonotype: One junction end disagrees with the germline gene, perhaps due to a read error. The chain couples TRBV4-2 to TRBJ2-5; TRBD2 is a possible D gene (5 bases). Germline CDR1 reads LGHNA; CDR2 reads YNFKEQ. The CDR3 covers 17 residues. The CDR3 is CAISLELAEKLGETQYF. The DNA for the CDR3 is TGTGCCATCAGCCTGGAGCTAGCAGAAAAGTTAGGCGAGACCCAGTACTTC.

The table lists this clonotype with a few counts. V and J are TRBV29-1 and TRBJ1-1, with D uncertain. The CDR3 is made up of 11 amino acids. The germline V gene has CDR1 SQVTM and CDR2 ANQGSEA. V gave up 6 bases and J gave up 1 base, with 6 bases separating them. CDR3 region: CSVWKNTEAFF. CDR3 nucleotide sequence: TGCAGCGTCTGGAAGAACACTGAAGCTTTCTTT.

The chain joins TRBV25-1 to TRBJ2-3; 8 bases align to TRBD2. The CDR3 sequence is 16 residues long. V was clipped by 1 base and J by 1 base; unmatched bases: 4. Germline values: CDR1 MGHDK, CDR2 SYGVNS. CDR3 sequence (DNA): TGTGCCAGCAGTGAATTCCCAGCGGGGGGCACAGATACGCAGTATTTT. Translation gives CASSEFPAGGTDTQYF.

The chain combines TRBV19 with TRBJ1-4; TRBD1 is a possible D gene (5 bases). The germline gives CDR1 LNHDA, CDR2 SQIVND (reference sequence). CDR3 length equals 15 residues. V gave up 7 bases and J gave up 5 bases, with 17 bases separating them. In DNA form, the CDR3 reads TGTGCCAGTAATCCCCGGGGACGGAACAATGAAAAACTGTTTTTT. Protein product: CASNPRGRNNEKLFF.

This clonotype was seen more than once but under ten times. The genes are TRBV28 and TRBJ1-2; 10 nucleotides line up with TRBD1. CDR3 size: 14 residues. Per germline, CDR1 MDHEN and CDR2 SYDVKM. The V and J ends lost 5 bases and 2 bases, in that order; junction bases with no gene match: 2. The DNA for the CDR3 is TGTGCCAGCAGTGAGGGACAGGGGAACTATGGCTACACCTTC. Protein: CASSEGQGNYGYTF.

The chain couples TRBV10-3 to TRBJ1-2; 7 bases line up with TRBD1. The trim removed 3 bases at V and 0 bases at J, leaving 10 bases unmatched. CDR3 length: 17 amino acids. Per the germline V gene, CDR1 is ENHRY and CDR2 is SYGVKD. Here the CDR3 reads CAISDPSGGQSNYGYTF. In nucleotides, the CDR3 is TGTGCCATCAGTGACCCTTCAGGGGGTCAATCTAACTATGGCTACACCTTC.

This clonotype was counted between two and nine times. The rearrangement links TRBV5-1 to TRBJ1-2; TRBD1 is a possible D gene (5 bases). The length of the CDR3 is 13 residues. V was cut by 0 bases and J by 8 bases, with 11 bases left in between. Germline loops: CDR1 SGHRS, CDR2 YFSETQ. For the CDR3, the DNA is TGCGCCAGCAGCTTGGAGCAGGGCAACGGCTACACCTTC. Residues: CASSLEQGNGYTF.

CDR3 amino acids: CASSLQSATNTGELFF. The CDR3 region has the DNA TGTGCCAGCAGCTTACAGTCGGCAACCAACACCGGGGAGCTGTTTTTT. V is TRBV7-2 and J is TRBJ2-2, with D hard to call. Germline assignment: CDR1 SGHTA and CDR2 FQGNSA. Trimming shortened V by 2 bases and J by 2 bases, and 12 bases separated the two germline ends. The CDR3 runs to 16 residues.

CDR3 in amino acids: CASSVGGRTNEQFF. The CDR3 region has the DNA TGTGCCAGCAGCGTAGGGGGCAGGACCAATGAGCAGTTCTTC. J is TRBJ2-1 and V is TRBV9, with D tentatively TRBD1 (5 bases). Trimming cost V 0 bases and J 6 bases, with 10 bases left between them. CDR3 length: 14 amino acids. Germline-derived CDR1 and CDR2 are SGDLS and YYNGEE.

This clonotype has more than one count but fewer than ten. The chain combines TRBV7-9 with TRBJ1-1; a weak D match, TRBD1 (5 bases). V dropped 5 bases and J dropped 1 base, with 11 bases sitting between them. CDR3 size: 14 residues. Per the germline V gene, CDR1 is SEHNR and CDR2 is FQNEAQ (reference sequence). The CDR3, as DNA: TGTGCCAGCAGCGCCCGGGACGCGAACACTGAAGCTTTCTTT. Protein: CASSARDANTEAFF.

This chain links TRBV7-8 with TRBJ1-2; 9 bases line up with TRBD1. Trimming removed 5 bases from V and 7 bases from J; junction bases left unmatched: 17. The V gene's germline CDR1 is SGHVS and CDR2 FQNEAQ. This CDR3 has 17 residues. CDR3 sequence: CASSRTRDRESLGGYTF. DNA for the CDR3: TGTGCCAGCAGCCGAACCCGGGACAGGGAATCCCTTGGTGGCTACACCTTC.

The V and J genes are TRBV11-2 and TRBJ1-2, with D hard to call. This CDR3 has 14 amino acids. Germline-derived CDR1 and CDR2 are SGHAT and FQNNGV. Trimming left V 0 bases short and J 7 bases short, with 12 bases between. The CDR3 DNA reads TGTGCCAGCAGCTTAGAGACTGCGGGCGCTGGCTACACCTTC. Protein: CASSLETAGAGYTF.